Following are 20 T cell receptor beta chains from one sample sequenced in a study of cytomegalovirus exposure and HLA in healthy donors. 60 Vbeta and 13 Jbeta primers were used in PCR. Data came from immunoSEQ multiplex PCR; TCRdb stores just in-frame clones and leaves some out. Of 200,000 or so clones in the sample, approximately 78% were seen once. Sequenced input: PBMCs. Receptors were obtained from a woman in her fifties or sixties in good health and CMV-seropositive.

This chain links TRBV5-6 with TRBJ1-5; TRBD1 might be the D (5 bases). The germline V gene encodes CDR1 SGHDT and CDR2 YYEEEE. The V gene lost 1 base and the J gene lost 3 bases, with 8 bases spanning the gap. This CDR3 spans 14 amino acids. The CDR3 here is CASSLTGYNQPQHF. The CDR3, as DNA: TGTGCCAGCAGCTTGACAGGCTACAATCAGCCCCAGCATTTT.

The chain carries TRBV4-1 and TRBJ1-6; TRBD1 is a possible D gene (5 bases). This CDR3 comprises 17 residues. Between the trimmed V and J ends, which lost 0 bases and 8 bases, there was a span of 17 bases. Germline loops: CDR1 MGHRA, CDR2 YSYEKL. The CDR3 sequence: CASSQEVSGRAYSPLHF. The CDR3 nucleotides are TGCGCCAGCAGCCAAGAGGTGTCAGGGAGGGCGTATTCACCCCTCCACTTT.

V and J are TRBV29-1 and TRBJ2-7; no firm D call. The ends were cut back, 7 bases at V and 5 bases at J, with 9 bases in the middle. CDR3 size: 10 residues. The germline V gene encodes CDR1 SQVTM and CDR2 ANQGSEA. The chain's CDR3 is CSAGFDEQYF. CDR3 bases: TGCAGCGCAGGATTCGACGAGCAGTACTTC.

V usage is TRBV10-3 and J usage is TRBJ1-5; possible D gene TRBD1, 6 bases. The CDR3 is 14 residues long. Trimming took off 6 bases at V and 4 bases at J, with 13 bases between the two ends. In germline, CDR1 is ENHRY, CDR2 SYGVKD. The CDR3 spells CAIRAAQGNQPQHF. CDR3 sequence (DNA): TGTGCCATCAGAGCAGCTCAGGGGAATCAGCCCCAGCATTTT.

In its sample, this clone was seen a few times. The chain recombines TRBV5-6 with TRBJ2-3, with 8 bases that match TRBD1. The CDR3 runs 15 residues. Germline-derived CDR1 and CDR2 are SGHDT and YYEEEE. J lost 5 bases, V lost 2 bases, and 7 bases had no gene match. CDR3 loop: CASSFVDRGGDTQYF. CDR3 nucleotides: TGTGCCAGCAGCTTCGTAGACAGGGGAGGAGATACGCAGTATTTT.

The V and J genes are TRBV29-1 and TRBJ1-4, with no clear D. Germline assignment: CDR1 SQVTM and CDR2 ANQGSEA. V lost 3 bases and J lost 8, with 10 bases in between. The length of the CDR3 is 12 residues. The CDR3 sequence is CSVDVSGEKLFF. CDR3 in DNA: TGCAGCGTTGACGTGTCGGGGGAAAAACTGTTTTTT. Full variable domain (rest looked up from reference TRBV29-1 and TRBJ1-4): SAVISQKPSRDICQRGTSLTIQCQVDSQVTMMFWYRQQPGQSLTLIATANQGSEATYESGFVIDKFPISRPNLTFSTLTVSNMSPEDSSIYLCSVDVSGEKLFFGSGTQLSVL.

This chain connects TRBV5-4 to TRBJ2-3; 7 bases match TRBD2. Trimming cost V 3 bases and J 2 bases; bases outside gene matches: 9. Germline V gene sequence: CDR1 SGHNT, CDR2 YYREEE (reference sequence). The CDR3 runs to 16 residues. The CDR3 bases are TGTGCCAGCAGCTCAAAGCGGGGTGAAATCACAGATACGCAGTATTTT. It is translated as CASSSKRGEITDTQYF.

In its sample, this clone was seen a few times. CDR3 DNA sequence: TGTGCCAGCAGTGAAGCACAGGGGAATTTCCAGCCCCAGCATTTT. Protein: CASSEAQGNFQPQHF. The chain is built from TRBV2 and TRBJ1-5; TRBD1 matches 7 bases. The V gene end was trimmed by 0 bases and the J gene end by 7 bases; junction bases not matched to a gene: 6. Germline CDR1 reads SNHLY; CDR2 reads FYNNEI. The CDR3 is made up of 15 amino acids.

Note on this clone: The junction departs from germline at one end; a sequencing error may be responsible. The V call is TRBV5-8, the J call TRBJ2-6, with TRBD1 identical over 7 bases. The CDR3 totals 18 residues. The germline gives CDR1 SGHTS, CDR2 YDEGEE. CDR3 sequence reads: CASSLMGQSRSGANGLTF. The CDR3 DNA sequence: TGTGCCAGCAGCTTAATGGGACAGTCTCGCTCTGGGGCCAACGGCCTGACTTTC.

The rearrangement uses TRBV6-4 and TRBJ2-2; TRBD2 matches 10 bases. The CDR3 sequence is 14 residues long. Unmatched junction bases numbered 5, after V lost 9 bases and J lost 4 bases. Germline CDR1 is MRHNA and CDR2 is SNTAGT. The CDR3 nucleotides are TGTGCCAGTCGACTAGCGGGTTCCACCGGGGAGCTGTTTTTT. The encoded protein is CASRLAGSTGELFF.

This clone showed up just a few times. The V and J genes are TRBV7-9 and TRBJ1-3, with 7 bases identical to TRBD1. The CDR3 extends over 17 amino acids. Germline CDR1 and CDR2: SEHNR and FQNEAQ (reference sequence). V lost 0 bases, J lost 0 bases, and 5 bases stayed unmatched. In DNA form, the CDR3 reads TGTGCCAGCAGCTTAGCCCTGACAGGGTACTCTGGAAACACCATATATTTT. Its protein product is CASSLALTGYSGNTIYF. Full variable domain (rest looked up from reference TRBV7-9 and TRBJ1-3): DTGVSQNPRHKITKRGQNVTFRCDPISEHNRLYWYRQTLGQGPEFLTYFQNEAQLEKSRLLSDRFSAERPKGSFSTLEIQRTEQGDSAMYLCASSLALTGYSGNTIYFGEGSWLTVV.

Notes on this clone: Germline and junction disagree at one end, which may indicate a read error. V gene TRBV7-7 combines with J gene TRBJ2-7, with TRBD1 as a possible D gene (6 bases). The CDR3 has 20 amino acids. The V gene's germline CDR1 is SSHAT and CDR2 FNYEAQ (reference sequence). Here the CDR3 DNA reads TGTGCTAGCACCCACCCGCTGGGGGAAAAACAGGGATTGAACTCCTACGAGCAGTACTTC. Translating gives CASTHPLGEKQGLNSYEQYF.

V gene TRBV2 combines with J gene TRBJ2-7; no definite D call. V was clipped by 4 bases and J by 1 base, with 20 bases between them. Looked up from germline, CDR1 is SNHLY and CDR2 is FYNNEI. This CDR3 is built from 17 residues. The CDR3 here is CASSGIVEKTLSYEQYF. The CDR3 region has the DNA TGTGCCAGCAGTGGAATTGTCGAGAAGACTCTTTCCTACGAGCAGTACTTC.

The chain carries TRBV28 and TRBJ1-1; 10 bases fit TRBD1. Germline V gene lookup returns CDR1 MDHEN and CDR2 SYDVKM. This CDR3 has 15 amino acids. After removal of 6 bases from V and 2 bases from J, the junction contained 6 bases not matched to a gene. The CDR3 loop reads CASSPGQGSNTEAFF. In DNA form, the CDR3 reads TGTGCCAGCAGCCCGGGACAGGGGTCCAACACTGAAGCTTTCTTT.

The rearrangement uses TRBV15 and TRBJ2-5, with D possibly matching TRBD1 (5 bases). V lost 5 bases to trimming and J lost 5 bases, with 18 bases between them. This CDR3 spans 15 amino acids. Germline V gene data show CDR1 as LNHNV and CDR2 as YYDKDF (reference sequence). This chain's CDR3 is CATSESGPGRETQYF. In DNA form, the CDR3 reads TGTGCCACCAGCGAGTCAGGGCCCGGGCGGGAGACCCAGTACTTC.

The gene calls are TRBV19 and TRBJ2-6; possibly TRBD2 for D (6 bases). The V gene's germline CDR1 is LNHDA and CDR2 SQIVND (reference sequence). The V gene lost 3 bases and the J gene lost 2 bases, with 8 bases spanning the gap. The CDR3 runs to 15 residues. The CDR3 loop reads CASSIRRAGANVLTF. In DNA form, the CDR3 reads TGTGCCAGTAGTATCAGGAGGGCTGGGGCCAACGTCCTGACTTTC.

CDR3 sequence (DNA): TGTGCCAGCAGCTTAGCCCACACCGATGAGCAGTTCTTC. It translates to CASSLAHTDEQFF. The chain carries TRBV11-2 and TRBJ2-1; D uncertain. This CDR3 is 13 amino acids long. The V gene lost 1 base and the J gene lost 8 bases, with 9 bases spanning the gap. Germline assignment: CDR1 SGHAT and CDR2 FQNNGV.

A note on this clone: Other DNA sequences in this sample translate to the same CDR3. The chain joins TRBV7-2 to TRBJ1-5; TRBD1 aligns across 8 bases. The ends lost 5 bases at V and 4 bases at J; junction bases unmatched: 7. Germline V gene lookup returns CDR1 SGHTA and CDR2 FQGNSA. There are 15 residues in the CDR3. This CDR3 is CASSPDRGNNQPQHF. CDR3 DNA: TGTGCCAGCAGCCCCGACAGGGGAAATAATCAGCCCCAGCATTTT.

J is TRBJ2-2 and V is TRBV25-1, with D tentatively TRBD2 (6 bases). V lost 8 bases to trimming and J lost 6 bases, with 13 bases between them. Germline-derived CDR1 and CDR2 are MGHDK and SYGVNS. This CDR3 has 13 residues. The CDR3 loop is CASSVGGAGELFF. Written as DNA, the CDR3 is TGTGCCAGCTCGGTAGGCGGGGCCGGGGAGCTGTTTTTT.

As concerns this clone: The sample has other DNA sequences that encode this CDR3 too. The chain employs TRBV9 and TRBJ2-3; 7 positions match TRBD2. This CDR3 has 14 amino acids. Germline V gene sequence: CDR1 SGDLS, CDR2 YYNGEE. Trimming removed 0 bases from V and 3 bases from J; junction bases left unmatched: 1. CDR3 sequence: CASSVEAGTDTQYF. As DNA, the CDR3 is TGTGCCAGCAGCGTAGAAGCGGGGACAGATACGCAGTATTTT. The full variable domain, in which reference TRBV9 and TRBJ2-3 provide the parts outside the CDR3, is DSGVTQTPKHLITATGQRVTLRCSPRSGDLSVYWYQQSLDQGLQFLIQYYNGEERAKGNILERFSAQQFPDLHSELNLSSLELGDSALYFCASSVEAGTDTQYFGPGTRLTVL.